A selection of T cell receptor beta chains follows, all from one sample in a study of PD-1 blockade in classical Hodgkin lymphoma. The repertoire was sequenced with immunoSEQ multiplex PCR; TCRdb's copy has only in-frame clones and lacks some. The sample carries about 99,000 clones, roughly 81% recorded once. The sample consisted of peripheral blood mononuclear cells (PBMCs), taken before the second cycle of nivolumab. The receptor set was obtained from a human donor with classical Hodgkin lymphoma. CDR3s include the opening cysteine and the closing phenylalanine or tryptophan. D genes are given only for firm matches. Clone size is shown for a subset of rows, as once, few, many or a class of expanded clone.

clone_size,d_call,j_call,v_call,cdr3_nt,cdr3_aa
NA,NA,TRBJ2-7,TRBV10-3,TGTGCCATCAGTCGGGATGCCTACGAGCAGTACTTC,CAISRDAYEQYF
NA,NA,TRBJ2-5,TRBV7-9,TGTGCCAGCAGCCCCGATAGTGGGGCCGGGGAGACCCAGTACTTC,CASSPDSGAGETQYF
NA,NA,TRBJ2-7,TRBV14,TGTGCCAGTTCGCCGGGACCCCAGCGGGAGCAGTACTTC,CASSPGPQREQYF
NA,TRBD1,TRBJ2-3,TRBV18,TGTGCCAGCTCACGGGGACAGGGGGGCACAGATACGCAGTATTTT,CASSRGQGGTDTQYF
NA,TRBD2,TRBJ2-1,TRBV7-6,TGTGCCAGCAACTCGGGGACTAGGGGATTCGGTGAGCAGTTCTTC,CASNSGTRGFGEQFF
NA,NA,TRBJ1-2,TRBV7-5,TGTGTCAGAAGCTTTCGGGGCCTGGGACGTGGGCAGGGGAGGAATGGCTACACCTTC,CVRSFRGLGRGQGRNGYTF
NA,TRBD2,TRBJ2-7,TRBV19,TGTGCCAGTAGTATTGGACTAGCGGGAGTAGCCGAGCAGTACTTC,CASSIGLAGVAEQYF
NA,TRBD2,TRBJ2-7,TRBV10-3,TGTGCCATCAGGGGGATAGCGGGAGACGAGCAGTACTTC,CAIRGIAGDEQYF
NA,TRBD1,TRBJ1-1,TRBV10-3,TGTGCCATCAGTGAGTTACAGGGGACTGAAGCTTTCTTT,CAISELQGTEAFF
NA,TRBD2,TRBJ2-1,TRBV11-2,TGTGCCAGCAGCACCCCTAGCGGGAGTCGTGCCAATGAGCAGTTCTTC,CASSTPSGSRANEQFF
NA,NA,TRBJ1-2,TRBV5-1,TGCGCCAGCAGCTCCGTGAGTTACAGTCCATCCGGGGTCTACACCTTC,CASSSVSYSPSGVYTF
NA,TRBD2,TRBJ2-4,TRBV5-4,TGTGCCAGCAGCCCGGAAGCGGGAGGGCCGCTAAACATTCAGTACTTC,CASSPEAGGPLNIQYF
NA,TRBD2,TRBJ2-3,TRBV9,TGTGCCAGCAGCGTAGAGGGACTAGCGGAGCCTATCCGCACAGATACGCAGTATTTT,CASSVEGLAEPIRTDTQYF
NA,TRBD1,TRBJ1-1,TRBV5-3,TGTGCCAGAAGCTGGGGACAGGGGGACACTGAAGCTTTCTTT,CARSWGQGDTEAFF
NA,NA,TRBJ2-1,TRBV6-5,TGTGCCAGCAGTTACTCGCGGAGCTCCTACAATGAGCAGTTCTTC,CASSYSRSSYNEQFF
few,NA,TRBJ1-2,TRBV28,TGTGCCAGCACCTCGGGCCAATTAGCTAACTATGGCTACACCTTC,CASTSGQLANYGYTF
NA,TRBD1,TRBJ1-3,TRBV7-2,TGTGCCAGCAGCTTGCAGGGGGCGTCGGACGGAAACACCATATATTTT,CASSLQGASDGNTIYF
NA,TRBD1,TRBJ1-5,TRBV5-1,TGCGCCAGCAGCCTGGAGGGACAGGTAAATCAGCCCCAGCATTTT,CASSLEGQVNQPQHF
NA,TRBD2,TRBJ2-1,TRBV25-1,TGTGCCAGCAGTGTTAGCGGGAACTCCTACAATGAGCAGTTCTTC,CASSVSGNSYNEQFF
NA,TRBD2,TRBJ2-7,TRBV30,TGTGCCTGGCCGTTCCCCGGGACAGGGGGACTAGCGGGAGGTAACGAGCAGTACTTC,CAWPFPGTGGLAGGNEQYF
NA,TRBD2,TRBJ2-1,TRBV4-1,TGCGCCAGCAGCCAAGGGCTAGCGGGCTCCTACAATGAGCAGTTCTTC,CASSQGLAGSYNEQFF
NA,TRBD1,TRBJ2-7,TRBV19,TGTGCCAGTGAGGGACAGGGCTCCTACGAGCAGTACTTC,CASEGQGSYEQYF
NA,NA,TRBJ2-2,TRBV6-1,TGTGCCAGCAGTGAAGCAAGACACAACACCGGGGAGCTGTTTTTT,CASSEARHNTGELFF
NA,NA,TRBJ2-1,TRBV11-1,TGTGCCAGCAGCTTAGATGCTCCTAGCCATGAGCAGTTCTTC,CASSLDAPSHEQFF
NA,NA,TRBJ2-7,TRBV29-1,TGCAGCGTTGGGGCGCAGGGGGGCGAGCAGTACTTC,CSVGAQGGEQYF
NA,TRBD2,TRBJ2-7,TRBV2,TGTGCCAGCATCGGGACTAGCGGGGCCTCCTACGAGCAGTACTTC,CASIGTSGASYEQYF
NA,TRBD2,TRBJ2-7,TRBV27,TGTGCCAGCAGTGGACTAGCGGGAGCCTACGAGCAGTACTTC,CASSGLAGAYEQYF
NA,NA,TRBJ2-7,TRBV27,TGTGCCAGCACCCCAGGGGGGCCCCCCTCCTACGAGCAGTACTTC,CASTPGGPPSYEQYF
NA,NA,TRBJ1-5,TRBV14,TGTGCCAGCAGCAAGAGTCGGGGGGCGCATCAGCCCCAGCATTTT,CASSKSRGAHQPQHF
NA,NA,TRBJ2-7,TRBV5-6,TGTGCCAGCAGCTCAAACCGCGAATGGGTGTCCTACGAGCAGTACTTC,CASSSNREWVSYEQYF